Detailed here is one T cell receptor (beta chain). Through a sample-barcoded 5' primer and a J-beta primer mix, a second PCR was run for 7 to 11 cycles. TCRdb itself ran the 5' RACE reads through MiXCR, one entry per CDR3 protein. The sample contains around 1.7 million distinct CDR3 sequences, about 30% of which appear only once. The data are from a study of blood T cells in healthy people across ages. The CDR3 has 13 residues. Trimming removed 5 bases at V and 6 bases at J, with 14 bases between. Germline lookup yields CDR1 DFQATT and CDR2 SNEGSKA (reference sequence). This TCR came from a woman aged 30 to 39 in good health. The rearrangement joins TRBV20-1 to TRBJ1-5; D ambiguous. Sequencing was performed on blood. CDR3 nucleotides: TGCAGTGCTCCCGTGCCACCGGGTCAGCCCCAGCATTTT. Translating it yields CSAPVPPGQPQHF.